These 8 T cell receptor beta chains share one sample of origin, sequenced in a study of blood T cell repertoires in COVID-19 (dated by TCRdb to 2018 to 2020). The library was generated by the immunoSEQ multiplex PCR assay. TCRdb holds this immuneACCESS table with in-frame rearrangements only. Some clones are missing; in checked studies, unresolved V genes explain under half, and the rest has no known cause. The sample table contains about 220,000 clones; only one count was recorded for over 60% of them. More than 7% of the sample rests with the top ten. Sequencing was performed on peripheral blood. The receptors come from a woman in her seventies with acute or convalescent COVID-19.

The CDR3 spells CASRAGQGYETQYF. CDR3 DNA: TGTGCCAGCAGAGCAGGACAGGGATACGAGACCCAGTACTTC. The chain joins TRBV2 to TRBJ2-5; 8 bases match TRBD1. Per the germline V gene, CDR1 is SNHLY and CDR2 is FYNNEI. J lost 5 bases, V lost 6 bases, and 8 bases had no gene match. This CDR3 region has 14 residues. Full variable domain (remainder filled in from reference TRBV2 and TRBJ2-5): EPEVTQTPSHQVTQMGQEVILRCVPISNHLYFYWYRQILGQKVEFLVSFYNNEISEKSEIFDDQFSVERPDGSNFTLKIRSTKLEDSAMYFCASRAGQGYETQYFGPGTRLLVL.

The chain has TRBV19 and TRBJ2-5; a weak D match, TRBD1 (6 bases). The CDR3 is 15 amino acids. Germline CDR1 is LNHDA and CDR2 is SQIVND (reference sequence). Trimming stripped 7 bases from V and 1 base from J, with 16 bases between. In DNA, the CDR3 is TGTGCCAGTATGGGGCACGCGACAGGCCAAGAGACCCAGTACTTC. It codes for CASMGHATGQETQYF. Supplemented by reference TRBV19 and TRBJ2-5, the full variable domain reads DGGITQSPKYLFRKEGQNVTLSCEQNLNHDAMYWYRQDPGQGLRLIYYSQIVNDFQKGDIAEGYSVSREKKESFPLTVTSAQKNPTAFYLCASMGHATGQETQYFGPGTRLLVL.

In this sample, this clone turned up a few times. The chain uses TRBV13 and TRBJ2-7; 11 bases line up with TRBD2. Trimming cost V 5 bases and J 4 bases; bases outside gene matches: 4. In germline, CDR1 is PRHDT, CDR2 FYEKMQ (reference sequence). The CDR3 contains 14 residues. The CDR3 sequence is CASSLSGGEYEQYV. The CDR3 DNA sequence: TGTGCCAGCAGCCTTAGCGGGGGGGAGTACGAGCAGTACGTC.

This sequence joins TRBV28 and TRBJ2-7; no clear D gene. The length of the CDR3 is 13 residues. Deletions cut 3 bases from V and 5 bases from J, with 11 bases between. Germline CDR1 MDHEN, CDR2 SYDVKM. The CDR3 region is CASSLVAPNEQYF. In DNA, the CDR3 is TGTGCCAGCAGTTTGGTGGCTCCGAACGAGCAGTACTTC.

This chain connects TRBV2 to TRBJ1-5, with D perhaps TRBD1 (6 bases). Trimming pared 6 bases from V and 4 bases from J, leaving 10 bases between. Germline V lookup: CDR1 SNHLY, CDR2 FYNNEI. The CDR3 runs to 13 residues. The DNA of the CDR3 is TGTGCCAGCAGGACAAGGGGGAATCAGCCCCAGCATTTT. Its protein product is CASRTRGNQPQHF.

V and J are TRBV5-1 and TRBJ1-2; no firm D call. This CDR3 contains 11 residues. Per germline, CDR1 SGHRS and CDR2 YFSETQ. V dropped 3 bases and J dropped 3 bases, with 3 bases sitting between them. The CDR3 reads CASSSDYGYTF. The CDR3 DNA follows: TGCGCCAGCAGCTCTGACTATGGCTACACCTTC.

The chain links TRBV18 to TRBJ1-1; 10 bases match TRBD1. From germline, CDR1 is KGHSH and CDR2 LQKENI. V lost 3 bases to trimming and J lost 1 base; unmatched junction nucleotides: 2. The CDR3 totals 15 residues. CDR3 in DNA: TGTGCCAGCTCACCGACAGGGGGCAAGAACACTGAAGCTTTCTTT. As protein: CASSPTGGKNTEAFF.

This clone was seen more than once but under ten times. The CDR3: CASSPTGPFLYEQYF. The CDR3 nucleotides read TGTGCCAGCTCACCGACAGGGCCCTTCCTTTACGAGCAGTACTTC. V gene TRBV18 combines with J gene TRBJ2-7; 7 bases are shared with TRBD1. CDR1 and CDR2 from the germline V gene are KGHSH and LQKENI. Trimming cost V 3 bases and J 4 bases; bases outside gene matches: 9. CDR3 size: 15 residues.